These 19 T cell receptor beta chains were all obtained from the same sample, sequenced in a study of shared clonotypes between healthy human individuals. Sequenced by immunoSEQ multiplex PCR; TCRdb stores in-frame clones only, minus some. The data show about 1.4 million clones, 95% to 97% seen once. Sequencing input: naive CD4+ T cells sorted from blood. Subset reported: CD45RA+ positively selected. These TCRs come from a man younger than 45 in good health.

The V and J genes are TRBV7-6 and TRBJ2-5, with D possibly being TRBD1 or TRBD2 (5 bases each). This CDR3 spans 14 amino acids. Between the trimmed V and J ends, which lost 4 bases and 3 bases, there was a span of 12 bases. In germline, CDR1 is SGHVS, CDR2 FNYEAQ. Written as DNA, the CDR3 is TGTGCCAGCAGCTCCATCCGAGGGGAAGAGACCCAGTACTTC. It encodes CASSSIRGEETQYF.

The chain carries TRBV29-1 and TRBJ2-3; D is perhaps TRBD2 (6 bases). The CDR3 runs 14 residues. V was trimmed by 7 bases and J by 4 bases, leaving 18 bases between them. CDR1 is SQVTM and CDR2 is ANQGSEA in the germline V gene. The CDR3 protein is CSAGRKLNADTQYF. The CDR3 DNA reads as TGCAGCGCCGGGAGAAAATTGAATGCAGATACGCAGTATTTT.

The J gene is TRBJ2-1, the V gene TRBV10-3; D is perhaps TRBD1 (5 bases). Looked up from germline, CDR1 is ENHRY and CDR2 is SYGVKD. The length of the CDR3 is 11 residues. Between the trimmed V and J ends, which lost 3 bases and 14 bases, there was a span of 11 bases. CDR3 region: CAISDDSRKFF. The CDR3 nucleotides read TGTGCCATCAGTGATGACAGTCGGAAGTTCTTC.

The chain combines TRBV27 with TRBJ1-2; 9 positions agree with TRBD1. CDR1 and CDR2 (germline): MNHEY, SMNVEV (reference sequence). Trimming took 6 bases from V and 4 from J; bases not matched to a gene: 6. The CDR3 contains 14 residues. CDR3 bases: TGTGCCAGCAGGAAACAGGGGGCATCCTATGGCTACACCTTC. Translation: CASRKQGASYGYTF.

V and J are TRBV29-1 and TRBJ2-5, with D maybe TRBD1 (6 bases). The CDR3 is 13 residues long. The germline gives CDR1 SQVTM, CDR2 ANQGSEA. V was pared by 4 bases and J by 2 bases, with 11 bases between. The CDR3 is CSVGRTAQETQYF. As DNA, the CDR3 is TGCAGCGTTGGGCGGACAGCTCAAGAGACCCAGTACTTC.

The chain links TRBV7-2 to TRBJ1-4, with D unresolved. The CDR3 totals 17 residues. The germline gives CDR1 SGHTA, CDR2 FQGNSA. Trimming pared 5 bases from V and 0 bases from J, leaving 16 bases between. The CDR3 protein is CASSPRGDQATNEKLFF. CDR3 coding DNA: TGTGCCAGCAGCCCCCGCGGGGATCAAGCAACTAATGAAAAACTGTTTTTT.

The V and J genes are TRBV19 and TRBJ1-5, with 7 positions matching TRBD1. Germline trimming cut 3 bases from V and 7 bases from J; bases unmatched to any gene: 6. Germline lookup yields CDR1 LNHDA and CDR2 SQIVND (reference sequence). The length of the CDR3 is 14 residues. CDR3 protein: CASSIGQGEQPQHF. The DNA for the CDR3 is TGTGCCAGTAGTATTGGGCAGGGGGAACAGCCCCAGCATTTT.

The CDR3 sequence: CASSLEGGTDTQYF. The CDR3 DNA follows: TGTGCCAGCAGCTTAGAGGGGGGTACAGATACGCAGTATTTT. This rearrangement joins TRBV7-2 to TRBJ2-3, with D possibly called TRBD1 or TRBD2 (6 bases each). Trimming removed 1 base at V and 3 bases at J, with 8 bases between. The CDR3 is 14 amino acids. CDR1 is SGHTA and CDR2 is FQGNSA in the germline V gene.

The chain joins TRBV18 to TRBJ2-7; 9 bases match TRBD2. Losses at the gene ends were 5 bases for V and 4 bases for J; bases not matched to a gene: 9. Germline V gene lookup returns CDR1 KGHSH and CDR2 LQKENI. This CDR3 has 15 amino acids. The CDR3 DNA reads as TGTGCCAGCTCATCTTTAGCGGGAGAAATGTACGAGCAGTACTTC. Its protein product is CASSSLAGEMYEQYF.

The V call is TRBV6-5, the J call TRBJ2-7; 9 positions agree with TRBD2. CDR1 is MNHEY, CDR2 SVGAGI, per germline. CDR3 length equals 16 residues. J was trimmed by 7 bases and V by 4 bases; bases with no gene match: 14. The DNA of the CDR3 is TGTGCCAGCAGTTCCCTTTTCGCGGGAGGGCGGCGGGAGCAGTACTTC. This codes for CASSSLFAGGRREQYF.

This chain links TRBV20-1 with TRBJ2-7; a possible D gene is TRBD1 (6 bases). Trimming took off 4 bases at V and 5 bases at J, with 9 bases between the two ends. Germline CDR1 DFQATT, CDR2 SNEGSKA (reference sequence). CDR3 length equals 11 residues. The CDR3 here is CSANRVHEQYF. CDR3 DNA sequence: TGCAGTGCTAACAGGGTCCACGAGCAGTACTTC.

The chain recombines TRBV27 with TRBJ1-5, with 7 positions matching TRBD1. This CDR3 contains 15 residues. Trimming removed 5 bases from V and 3 bases from J; junction bases left unmatched: 7. Germline lookup yields CDR1 MNHEY and CDR2 SMNVEV (reference sequence). The CDR3 reads CASSVRTGLNQPQHF. The CDR3 DNA follows: TGTGCCAGCAGTGTCCGGACAGGTCTCAATCAGCCCCAGCATTTT.

CDR3 in amino acids: CASSPTTDTQYF. CDR3 DNA: TGCGCCAGCAGTCCCACCACAGATACGCAGTATTTT. This chain links TRBV23-1 with TRBJ2-3; the D is unclear. TRBV23-1 is an open reading frame whose function is uncertain. The CDR3 has 12 amino acids. V was clipped by 4 bases and J by 2 bases, with 4 bases between them.

The chain couples TRBV4-3 to TRBJ2-7, with 8 positions matching TRBD1. This CDR3 has 14 amino acids. V was pared by 1 base and J by 3 bases, with 2 bases of the junction left unmatched. Per the germline V gene, CDR1 is LGHNA and CDR2 is YSLEER. CDR3 loop: CASSQAQGVYEQYF. As DNA, the CDR3 is TGCGCCAGCAGCCAAGCACAGGGGGTCTACGAGCAGTACTTC.

The chain employs TRBV27 and TRBJ1-2; a weak D match, TRBD1 (5 bases). From germline, CDR1 is MNHEY and CDR2 SMNVEV (reference sequence). V gave up 6 bases and J gave up 2 bases, with 13 bases separating them. The CDR3 spans 14 residues. The CDR3 coding sequence is TGTGCCAGCAGCCGGGGACGCCTGAACTATGGCTACACCTTC. Its protein product is CASSRGRLNYGYTF.

The genes are TRBV2 and TRBJ2-7; TRBD1 is a possible D gene (6 bases). V lost 7 bases and J 6 bases, leaving 13 bases between the germline ends. Germline assignment: CDR1 SNHLY and CDR2 FYNNEI. This CDR3 spans 12 amino acids. The CDR3, as DNA: TGTGCCAGCAATCTACAGGGCCCCGAGCAGTACTTC. Protein sequence: CASNLQGPEQYF.

Worth noting for this clone: Other DNA sequences of this sample code for an identical CDR3. V gene TRBV29-1 combines with J gene TRBJ2-3, with TRBD2 matching over 12 bases. The germline V gene encodes CDR1 SQVTM and CDR2 ANQGSEA. V was pared by 6 bases and J by 2 bases, with 6 bases of the junction left unmatched. There are 15 residues in the CDR3. CDR3 nucleotide sequence: TGCAGCGTGGTTGGACTAGCGGGACCCACAGATACGCAGTATTTT. This translates into CSVVGLAGPTDTQYF.

Remarks on this clone: The same CDR3 also results from other DNA sequences found in this sample. This chain links TRBV2 with TRBJ1-5; TRBD1 might be the D (5 bases). The germline V and J ends were trimmed by 4 bases and 6 bases, with 13 bases remaining between them. The CDR3 sequence is 14 residues long. Germline V gene lookup returns CDR1 SNHLY and CDR2 FYNNEI. This CDR3 reads CASSGGQGGQPQHF. CDR3 bases: TGTGCCAGCAGTGGGGGCCAAGGCGGTCAGCCCCAGCATTTT.

The genes are TRBV4-3 and TRBJ2-1; 11 bases align to TRBD2. The length of the CDR3 is 18 residues. The trim removed 1 base at V and 0 bases at J, leaving 5 bases unmatched. The germline V gene encodes CDR1 LGHNA and CDR2 YSLEER. This chain's CDR3 is CASSQGLAGSISYNEQFF. CDR3 sequence (DNA): TGCGCCAGCAGCCAAGGACTAGCGGGATCGATCTCCTACAATGAGCAGTTCTTC.